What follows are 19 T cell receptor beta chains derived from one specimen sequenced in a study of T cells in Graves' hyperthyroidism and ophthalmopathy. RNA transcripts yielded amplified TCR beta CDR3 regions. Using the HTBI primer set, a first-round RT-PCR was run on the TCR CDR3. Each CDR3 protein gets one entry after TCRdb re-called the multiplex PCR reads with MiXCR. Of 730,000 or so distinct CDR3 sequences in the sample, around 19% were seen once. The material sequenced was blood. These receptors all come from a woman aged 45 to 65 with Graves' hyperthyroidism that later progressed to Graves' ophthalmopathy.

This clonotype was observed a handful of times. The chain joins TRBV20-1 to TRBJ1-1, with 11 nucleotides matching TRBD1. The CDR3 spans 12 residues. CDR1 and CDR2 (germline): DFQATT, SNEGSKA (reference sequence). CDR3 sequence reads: CRGQGAGTEAFF. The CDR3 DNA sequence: TGCAGAGGACAGGGGGCGGGCACTGAAGCTTTCTTT.

CDR3 in DNA: TGTGCCAGCAGTGAAGCGCGGGACACAAATCAGCCCCAGCATTTT. Translating gives CASSEARDTNQPQHF. The rearrangement links TRBV2 to TRBJ1-5; TRBD1 is a possible D gene (6 bases). CDR3 size: 15 residues. V shed 0 bases and J shed 4 bases, with 10 bases lying between them. The V gene's germline CDR1 is SNHLY and CDR2 FYNNEI.

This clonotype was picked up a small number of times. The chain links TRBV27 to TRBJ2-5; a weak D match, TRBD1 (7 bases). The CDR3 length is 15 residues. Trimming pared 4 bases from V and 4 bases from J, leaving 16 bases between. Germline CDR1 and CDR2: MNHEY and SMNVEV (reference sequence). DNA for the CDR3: TGTGCCAGCAGTTCCAGGGGGGCACCGGCAGAGACCCAGTACTTC. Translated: CASSSRGAPAETQYF.

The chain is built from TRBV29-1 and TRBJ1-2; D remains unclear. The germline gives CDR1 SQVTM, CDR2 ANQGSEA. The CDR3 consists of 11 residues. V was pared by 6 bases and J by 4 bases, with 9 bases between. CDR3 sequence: CSVRTGYGYTF. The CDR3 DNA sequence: TGCAGCGTCAGGACCGGCTATGGCTACACCTTC.

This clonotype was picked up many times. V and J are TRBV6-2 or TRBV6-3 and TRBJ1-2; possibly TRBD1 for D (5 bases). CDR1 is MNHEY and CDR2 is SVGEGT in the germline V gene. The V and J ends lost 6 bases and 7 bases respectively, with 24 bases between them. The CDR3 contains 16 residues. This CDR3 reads CASRSFGGLGPIGYTF. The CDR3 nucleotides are TGTGCCAGCAGATCTTTTGGCGGTCTGGGACCTATTGGCTACACCTTC.

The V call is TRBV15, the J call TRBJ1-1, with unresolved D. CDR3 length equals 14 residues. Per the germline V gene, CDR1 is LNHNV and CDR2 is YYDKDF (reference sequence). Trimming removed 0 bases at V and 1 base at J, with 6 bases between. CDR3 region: CATSREVSNTEAFF. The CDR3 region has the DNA TGTGCCACCAGCAGAGAAGTCTCGAACACTGAAGCTTTCTTT.

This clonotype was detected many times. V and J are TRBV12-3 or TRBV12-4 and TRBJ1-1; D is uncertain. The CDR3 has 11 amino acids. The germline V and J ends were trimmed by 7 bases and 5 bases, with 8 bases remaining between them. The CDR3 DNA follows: TGTGCCAGCATCTTCGGTACTGAAGCTTTCTTT. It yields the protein CASIFGTEAFF.

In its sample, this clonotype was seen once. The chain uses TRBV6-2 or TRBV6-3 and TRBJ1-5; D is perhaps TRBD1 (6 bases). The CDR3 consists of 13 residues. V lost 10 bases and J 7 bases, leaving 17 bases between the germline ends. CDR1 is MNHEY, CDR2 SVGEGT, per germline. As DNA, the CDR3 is TGTGCCACCGCAGAGCAGGGGAACCAGCCCCAGCATTTT. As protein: CATAEQGNQPQHF.

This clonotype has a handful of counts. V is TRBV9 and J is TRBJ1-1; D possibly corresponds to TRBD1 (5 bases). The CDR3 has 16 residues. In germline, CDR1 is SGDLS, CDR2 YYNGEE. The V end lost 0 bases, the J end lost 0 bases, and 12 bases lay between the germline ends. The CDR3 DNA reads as TGTGCCAGCAGCGTAGGAACAGGATACATGAACACTGAAGCTTTCTTT. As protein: CASSVGTGYMNTEAFF. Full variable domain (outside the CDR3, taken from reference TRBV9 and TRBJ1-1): DSGVTQTPKHLITATGQRVTLRCSPRSGDLSVYWYQQSLDQGLQFLIQYYNGEERAKGNILERFSAQQFPDLHSELNLSSLELGDSALYFCASSVGTGYMNTEAFFGQGTRLTVV.

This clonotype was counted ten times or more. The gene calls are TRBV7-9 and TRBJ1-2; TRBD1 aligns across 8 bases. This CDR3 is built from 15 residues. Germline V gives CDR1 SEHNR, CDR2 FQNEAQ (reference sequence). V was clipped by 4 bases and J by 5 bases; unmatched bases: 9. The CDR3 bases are TGTGCCAGCAGCTCAGAAGCAGGGGGCGATTATGGCTACACCTTC. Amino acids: CASSSEAGGDYGYTF.

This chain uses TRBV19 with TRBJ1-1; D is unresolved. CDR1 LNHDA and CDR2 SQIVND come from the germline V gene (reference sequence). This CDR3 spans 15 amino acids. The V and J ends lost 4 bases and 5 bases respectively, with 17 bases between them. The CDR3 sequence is CASSRVSYSGTEAFF. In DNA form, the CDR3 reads TGTGCCAGTAGTAGGGTCTCTTACTCGGGAACTGAAGCTTTCTTT.

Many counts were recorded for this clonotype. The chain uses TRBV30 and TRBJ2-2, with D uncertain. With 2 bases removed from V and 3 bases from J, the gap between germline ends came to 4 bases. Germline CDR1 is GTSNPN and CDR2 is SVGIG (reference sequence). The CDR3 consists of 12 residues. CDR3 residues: CAWSLDTGELFF. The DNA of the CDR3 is TGTGCCTGGAGTCTCGACACCGGGGAGCTGTTTTTT. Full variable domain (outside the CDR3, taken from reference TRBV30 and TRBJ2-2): SQTIHQWPATLVQPVGSPLSLECTVEGTSNPNLYWYRQAAGRGLQLLFYSVGIGQISSEVPQNLSASRPQDRQFILSSKKLLLSDSGFYLCAWSLDTGELFFGEGSRLTVL.

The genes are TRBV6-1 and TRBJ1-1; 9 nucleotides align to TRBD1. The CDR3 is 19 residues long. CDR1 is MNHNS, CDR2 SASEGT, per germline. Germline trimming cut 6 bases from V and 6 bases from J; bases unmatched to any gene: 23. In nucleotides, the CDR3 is TGTGCCAGCAGCAAAACGCCGGGGACAGGGCGCGCGGTTACGGCTGAAGCTTTCTTT. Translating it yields CASSKTPGTGRAVTAEAFF.

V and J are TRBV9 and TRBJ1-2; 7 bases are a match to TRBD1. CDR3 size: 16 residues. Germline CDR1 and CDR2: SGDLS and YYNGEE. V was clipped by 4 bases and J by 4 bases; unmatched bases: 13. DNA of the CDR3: TGTGCCAGCAGCATCCCCTTTGCAGGGGGGATCTATGGCTACACCTTC. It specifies CASSIPFAGGIYGYTF.

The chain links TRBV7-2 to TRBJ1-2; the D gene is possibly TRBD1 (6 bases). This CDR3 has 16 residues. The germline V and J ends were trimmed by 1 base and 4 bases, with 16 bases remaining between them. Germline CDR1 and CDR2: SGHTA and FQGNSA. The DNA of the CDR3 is TGTGCCAGCAGCTTAGTTGGGGGGGCGCAGAGCTATGGCTACACCTTC. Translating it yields CASSLVGGAQSYGYTF.

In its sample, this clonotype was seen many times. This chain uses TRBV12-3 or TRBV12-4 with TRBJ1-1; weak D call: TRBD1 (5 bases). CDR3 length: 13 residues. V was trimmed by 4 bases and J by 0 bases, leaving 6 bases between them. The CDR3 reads CASSWGLNTEAFF. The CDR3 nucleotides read TGTGCCAGCAGTTGGGGCCTGAACACTGAAGCTTTCTTT.

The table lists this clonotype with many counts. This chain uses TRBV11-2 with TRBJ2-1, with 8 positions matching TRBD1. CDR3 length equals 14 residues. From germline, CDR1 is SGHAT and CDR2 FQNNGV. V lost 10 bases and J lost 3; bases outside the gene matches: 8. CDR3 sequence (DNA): TGTGCCACCCAGGGGGCAGCGATCTACAATGAGCAGTTCTTC. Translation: CATQGAAIYNEQFF.

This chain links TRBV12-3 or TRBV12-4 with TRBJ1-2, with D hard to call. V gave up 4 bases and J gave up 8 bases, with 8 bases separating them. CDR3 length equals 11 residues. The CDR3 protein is CASSSGGGYTF. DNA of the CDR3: TGTGCCAGCAGTTCTGGAGGAGGCTACACCTTC.

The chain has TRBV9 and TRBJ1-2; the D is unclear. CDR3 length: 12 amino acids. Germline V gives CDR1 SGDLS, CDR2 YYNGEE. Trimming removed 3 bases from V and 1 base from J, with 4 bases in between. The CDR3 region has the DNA TGTGCCAGCAGCGCAGTTAACTATGGCTACACCTTC. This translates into CASSAVNYGYTF. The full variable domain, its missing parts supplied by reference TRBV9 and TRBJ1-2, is DSGVTQTPKHLITATGQRVTLRCSPRSGDLSVYWYQQSLDQGLQFLIQYYNGEERAKGNILERFSAQQFPDLHSELNLSSLELGDSALYFCASSAVNYGYTFGSGTRLTVV.